This TCR beta chain was recovered during a study of a mutant IDH1 vaccine in newly diagnosed glioma (dated by TCRdb to the early 2020s). Regarding the complete study: Vaccination started 4-6 weeks after radiotherapy alone, or was given together with temozolomide cycles in the groups whose treatment included chemotherapy. Longitudinal TCRB deep sequencing was performed for about two dozen treated patients wherever samples were available for exploratory analyses. Of the approximately 35 treated patients, about 62% were male and around 38% were female, and a mean age of around 40 years was recorded. Peripheral blood was collected at six visits: V03 (baseline), V05, V07, V10, V12 and V13. Prior to enrollment, patients had been given standard therapy consisting of radiotherapy alone, temozolomide alone, or radiochemotherapy with temozolomide, with the combination given to most patients. The week-35 safety follow-up took place at visit V12, and the week-47 end of study took place at visit V13. The research as a whole found: It was noted by the authors that analyses of patient blood samples could not be reproduced owing to sample limitations. Availability determined which PBMC samples were chosen for TCRB deep sequencing. Immune responses induced by the vaccine were seen in around 93% of patients across multiple MHC alleles. Pseudoprogression appeared unrelated to alterations in the top peripheral T cell clonotypes detected by TCRB sequencing.

The sample's time point label, decoded: week 35, safety follow-up. Each vaccine dose, consisting of 300 ug of a 20-mer mutant IDH1 peptide in Montanide, was administered subcutaneously with topical imiquimod. Patients were given eight vaccinations, in weeks 1, 3, 5, 7, 11, 15, 19 and 23, which matched visits V03 through V10. The donors had newly diagnosed IDH1-mutant astrocytomas of WHO grade 3 or 4 that showed loss of nuclear ATRX. The samples were drawn from NOA16, a multicentre, single-arm, open-label phase I trial in Germany that tested a mutant IDH1 peptide vaccine in humans for the first time. Genomic DNA for TCRB sequencing was extracted from EDTA blood using the DNeasy Blood and Tissue Kit. Library preparation used the immunoSEQ multiplex PCR assay. Rearranged TCR beta chain sequences were amplified using the hsTCRB Kit according to the manufacturer's protocol. Sequencing of TCRB libraries was carried out on an Illumina MiSeq. As for the original processing: The kit vendor's proprietary platform handled demultiplexing, trimming and gene mapping. TCRdb mirrors the immuneACCESS table, restricted to in-frame sequences. Some clones are absent from its copies; in checked studies, under half trace to an unresolved V gene, and the reason for the others is unknown. D and trimming were read from the DNA, whereas the V and J calls and clone size are those reported in that table. This sample gives about 58,000 clones in total; roughly 76% of them show up just once. The biggest ten clones account for approximately 5% of the sample.

About this clone: It has no known antigen specificity. Base qualities are missing; no much larger clone stands one base away.

CDR1 and CDR2 are drawn from the germline V gene: MNHEY, SVGAGI. Including cysteine and phenylalanine, the CDR3 has 12 amino acids. Left in the record is the CDR3 DNA by itself, 36 bases read in frame from the first base. V gives up 1 base and J gives up 8 bases, and the segment between their germline ends measures 5 bases. The chain links TRBV6-5 with TRBJ2-2; there is no confident call for the D gene. The source was PBMCs, collected from a glioma patient whose treatment included an IDH1 peptide vaccine. This clonotype was obtained from a man aged 35-49 years with glioma. The bases are TGTGCCAGCAGTTACTATTCGGGGGAGCTGTTTTTT. The resulting protein is CASSYYSGELFF.